Listed here is a single TCR beta chain. The sample belongs to a study of cytomegalovirus exposure and HLA in healthy donors. Trimming took 6 bases from V and 1 from J; bases not matched to a gene: 8. Germline CDR1 reads MDHEN; CDR2 reads SYDVKM. This CDR3 is 15 amino acids long. Primers for the PCR totalled 60 Vbeta and 13 Jbeta. Clones were read by immunoSEQ multiplex PCR, and TCRdb kept only the in-frame ones, dropping some. The profile shows 200,000 or so clones, approximately 70% of them singletons. The chain is built from TRBV28 and TRBJ1-1; TRBD1 matches at 7 bases. The specimen was PBMCs. The clonotype originates from a man aged 40-49 years in good health and CMV-seropositive. This chain's CDR3 is CASSSLRTGNTEAFF. CDR3 DNA: TGTGCCAGCAGCTCCCTAAGGACAGGGAACACTGAAGCTTTCTTT.